In this sample, the clone carrying this T cell receptor (beta chain) turned up many times. The sorted Tregs were CD4+CD25+CD127-/low cells. The V gene's germline CDR1 is SGHTA and CDR2 FQGNSA. This CDR3 spans 15 amino acids. V trimming: 6 bases; J trimming: 0 bases; junction bases outside the gene matches: 5. Semi-nested PCR with Nested Universal Primer A followed constant-region reverse priming of full-length variable regions. TCRdb itself ran the 5' RACE reads through MiXCR, one entry per CDR3 protein. Among around 34,000 distinct CDR3 sequences listed, 25% to 30% were seen once. The sample comprised tumor-infiltrating Tregs sorted from the breast tumor. The chain joins TRBV7-2 to TRBJ1-5, with 7 bases that match TRBD1. This TCR was sampled from a female donor with breast cancer. As DNA, the CDR3 is TGTGCCAGCAGGTTGACAGGGACTAGCAATCAGCCCCAGCATTTT. This translates into CASRLTGTSNQPQHF.